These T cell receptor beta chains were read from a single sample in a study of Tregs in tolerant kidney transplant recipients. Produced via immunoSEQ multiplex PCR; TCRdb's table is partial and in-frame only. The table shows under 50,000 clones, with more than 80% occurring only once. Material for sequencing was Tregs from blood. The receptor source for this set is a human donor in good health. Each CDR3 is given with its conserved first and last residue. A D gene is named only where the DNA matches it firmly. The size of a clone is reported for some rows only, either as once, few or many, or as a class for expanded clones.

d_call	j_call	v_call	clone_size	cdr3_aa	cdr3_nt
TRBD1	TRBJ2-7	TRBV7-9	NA	CASSLARGGQIYEQYF	TGTGCCAGCAGCTTAGCGCGTGGGGGACAGATCTACGAGCAGTACTTC
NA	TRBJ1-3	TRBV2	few	CASKVGGPTGNTIYF	TGTGCCAGCAAGGTGGGGGGACCAACTGGAAACACCATATATTTT
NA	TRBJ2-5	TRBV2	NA	CASSEGLPGETQYF	TGTGCCAGCAGTGAGGGACTCCCGGGGGAGACCCAGTACTTC
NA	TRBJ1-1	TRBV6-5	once	CASSYFAGSEAFF	TGTGCCAGCAGTTACTTTGCAGGGTCAGAAGCTTTCTTT
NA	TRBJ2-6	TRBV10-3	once	CAIREQAGSGPGANVLTF	TGTGCCATCAGGGAACAGGCCGGGAGCGGCCCTGGGGCCAACGTCCTGACTTTC
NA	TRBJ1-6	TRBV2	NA	CASSDQGPLNSPLHF	TGTGCCAGCAGTGATCAAGGACCGCTTAATTCACCCCTCCACTTT
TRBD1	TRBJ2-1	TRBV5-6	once	CASSLGTGNEQFF	TGTGCCAGCAGCTTGGGGACAGGGAATGAGCAGTTCTTC
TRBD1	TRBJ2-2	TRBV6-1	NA	CASRRQGYTGELFF	TGTGCCAGCAGAAGACAGGGGTACACCGGGGAGCTGTTTTTT
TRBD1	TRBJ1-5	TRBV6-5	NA	CASSLAGGTNQPQHF	TGTGCCAGCAGTTTAGCAGGGGGGACCAATCAGCCCCAGCATTTT
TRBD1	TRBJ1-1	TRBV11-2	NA	CASNSGQGVWGTEAFF	TGTGCCAGCAACTCGGGACAGGGGGTCTGGGGCACTGAAGCTTTCTTT
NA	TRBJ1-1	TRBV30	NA	CACSPRGLSTEAFF	TGTGCCTGCTCCCCCAGGGGATTGAGCACTGAAGCTTTCTTT
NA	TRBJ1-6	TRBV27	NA	CASSFQGRPLHF	TGTGCCAGCAGTTTTCAGGGTAGACCCCTCCACTTT
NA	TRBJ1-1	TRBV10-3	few	CAMATDWNTEAFF	TGTGCCATGGCGACAGATTGGAACACTGAAGCTTTCTTT
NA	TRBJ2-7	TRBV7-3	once	CASSPSIGYEQYF	TGTGCCAGCAGCCCCAGTATAGGCTACGAGCAGTACTTC
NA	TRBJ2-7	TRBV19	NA	CASSIRQGREQYF	TGTGCCAGTAGTATTAGGCAGGGACGCGAGCAGTACTTC
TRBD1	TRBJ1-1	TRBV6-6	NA	CASRRTGGLNTEAFF	TGTGCCAGCAGGAGGACAGGGGGCCTGAACACTGAAGCTTTCTTT
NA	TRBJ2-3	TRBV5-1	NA	CASSPGYLSTDTQYF	TGCGCCAGCAGCCCAGGGTACCTTAGCACAGATACGCAGTATTTT
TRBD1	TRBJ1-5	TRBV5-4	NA	CASSPRDRGLEKNQPQHF	TGTGCCAGCAGCCCCCGTGACAGGGGGCTTGAGAAGAATCAGCCCCAGCATTTT
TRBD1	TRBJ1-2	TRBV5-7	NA	CASSLGQGYYGYTF	TGTGCCAGCAGCTTGGGACAGGGCTACTATGGCTACACCTTC
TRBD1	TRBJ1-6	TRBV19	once	CASSIVRQRIQGNSPLHF	TGTGCCAGTAGTATAGTAAGGCAGAGGATACAGGGGAATTCACCCCTCCACTTT
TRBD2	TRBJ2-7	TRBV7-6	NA	CASSFNVPLSGSLMEQYF	TGTGCCAGCAGCTTTAACGTACCGCTTAGCGGGAGTTTAATGGAGCAGTACTTC
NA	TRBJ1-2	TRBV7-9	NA	CASSLGGTSKRDYGYTF	TGTGCCAGCAGCTTAGGCGGGACGTCGAAGCGGGACTATGGCTACACCTTC
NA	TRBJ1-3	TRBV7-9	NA	CASSGSPRGNTIYF	TGTGCCAGCAGCGGTAGCCCTCGCGGAAACACCATATATTTT
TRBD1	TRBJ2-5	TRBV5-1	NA	CASSLAGTGGETQYF	TGCGCCAGCAGCTTGGCTGGGACAGGGGGAGAGACCCAGTACTTC
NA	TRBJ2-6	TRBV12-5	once	CASGLIRGRAPSSGANVLTF	TGTGCTAGTGGTTTGATACGGGGCAGGGCCCCTTCCTCGGGGGCCAACGTCCTGACTTTC
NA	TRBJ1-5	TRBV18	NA	CASSPGLDQPQHF	TGTGCCAGCTCACCAGGGCTCGATCAGCCCCAGCATTTT
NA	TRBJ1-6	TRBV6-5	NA	CASSYSFNSPLHF	TGTGCCAGCAGTTACTCTTTCAATTCACCCCTCCACTTT
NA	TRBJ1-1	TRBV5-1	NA	CASLPGTVNTEAFF	TGCGCCAGCCTCCCCGGGACGGTGAACACTGAAGCTTTCTTT
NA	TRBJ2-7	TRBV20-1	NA	CSAYREYEQYF	TGCAGTGCGTATCGGGAATACGAGCAGTACTTC
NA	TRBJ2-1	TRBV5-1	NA	CASSLFSEIYNEQFF	TGCGCCAGCAGCTTGTTTAGCGAGATCTACAATGAGCAGTTCTTC
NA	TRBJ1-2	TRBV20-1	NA	CSAPGDGYTF	TGCAGTGCCCCAGGGGATGGCTACACCTTC
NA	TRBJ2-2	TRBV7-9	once	CASSSWVTNTGELFF	TGTGCCAGCAGCTCCTGGGTGACGAACACCGGGGAGCTGTTTTTT
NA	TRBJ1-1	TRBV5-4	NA	CASSLRGNEAFF	TGTGCCAGCAGCTTGAGGGGGAATGAGGCTTTCTTT
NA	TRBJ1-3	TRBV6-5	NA	CASCDWGDTIYF	TGTGCCAGCTGCGATTGGGGAGACACCATATATTTT
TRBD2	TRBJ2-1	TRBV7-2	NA	CASSSLSGRANQFF	TGTGCCAGCAGCTCCCTTAGCGGGAGGGCCAACCAGTTCTTC
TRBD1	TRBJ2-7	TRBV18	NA	CASSSGTGRGYEQYF	TGTGCCAGCTCATCGGGGACAGGGAGGGGGTACGAGCAGTACTTC
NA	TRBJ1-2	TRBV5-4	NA	CASSLGSRMYGYTF	TGTGCCAGCAGCTTGGGTAGCCGGATGTATGGCTACACCTTC
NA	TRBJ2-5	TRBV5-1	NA	CASSFPGETQYF	TGCGCCAGCAGCTTCCCAGGGGAGACCCAGTACTTC
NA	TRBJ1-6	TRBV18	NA	CASSPQMRNSPLHF	TGTGCCAGCTCACCACAAATGAGGAATTCACCCCTCCACTTT
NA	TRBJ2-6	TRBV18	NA	CASSRVSGANVLTF	TGTGCCAGCTCACGGGTCTCTGGGGCCAACGTCCTGACTTTC
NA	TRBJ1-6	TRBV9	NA	CASSAFDRTPYNSPLHF	TGTGCCAGCAGCGCCTTTGACAGGACCCCCTATAATTCACCCCTCCACTTT
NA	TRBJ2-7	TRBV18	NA	CASSLGPEGEQYF	TGTGCCAGCTCACTGGGACCCGAAGGCGAGCAGTACTTC